The T cell receptor beta chain under discussion was sequenced for a study of T cells after yellow fever vaccination. This clonotype was detected a few times. TCRdb fed the 5' RACE reads into MiXCR, producing one record per CDR3 protein. This table has some 200,000 distinct CDR3 sequences, approximately 3% appearing once. CDR1 MNHEY and CDR2 SVGAGI come from the germline V gene. The trim removed 6 bases at V and 1 base at J, leaving 3 bases unmatched. This CDR3 has 14 residues. This sequence originates from a man between 18 and 29 years old who received the YFV17D yellow fever vaccine. The chain links TRBV6-5 to TRBJ1-2, with 9 nucleotides matching TRBD1. Sequences were derived from CD4+ T cells sorted from PBMCs, sampled 10 days after the yellow fever booster vaccination. The DNA of the CDR3 is TGTGCCAGCAGCCGGGACAGGGTTAACTATGGCTACACCTTC. Translation gives CASSRDRVNYGYTF.